These 9 T cell receptor beta chains originate from one sample sequenced in a study of patients and donors after allogeneic stem cell transplantation. One entry per CDR3 protein results from TCRdb running MiXCR on the RT-PCR reads. The sample includes tens of thousands of distinct CDR3 sequences, around 31% of them seen just once. Sequenced sample: blood, either unsorted or a sorted T cell fraction (not recorded which). The receptors shown here come from a human donor who was either an allogeneic HSCT recipient or a stem cell or donor lymphocyte infusion donor (not recorded which). It is not recorded whose cells these are; they may come from a transplant donor.

This chain links TRBV11-2 with TRBJ1-2; D is unclear. Germline lookup yields CDR1 SGHAT and CDR2 FQNNGV. V lost 1 base and J lost 5, with 8 bases in between. This CDR3 region has 13 residues. The CDR3 DNA is TGTGCCAGCAGCTTAGCTGTTCCGTATGGCTACACCTTC. It specifies CASSLAVPYGYTF.

The rearrangement uses TRBV12-3 or TRBV12-4 and TRBJ1-2; tentative D call: TRBD1 (5 bases). There are 12 residues in the CDR3. Trimming pared 4 bases from V and 2 bases from J, leaving 5 bases between. CDR3 sequence: CASSSGNYGYTF. The CDR3, as DNA: TGTGCCAGCAGTTCAGGGAACTATGGCTACACCTTC.

V gene TRBV10-3 combines with J gene TRBJ1-3; D is perhaps TRBD1 (5 bases). V lost 5 bases and J lost 4, with 9 bases in between. There are 13 residues in the CDR3. The germline CDR1 and CDR2 sequences are ENHRY and SYGVKD. CDR3 residues: CAISKGQGNTIYF. CDR3 DNA sequence: TGTGCCATCAGTAAAGGACAAGGAAACACCATATATTTT.

By sample fraction, this clonotype is large (0.1 to 1%). V gene TRBV15 combines with J gene TRBJ2-2; 11 bases are shared with TRBD1. Germline loops: CDR1 LNHNV, CDR2 YYDKDF (reference sequence). Trimming cost V 0 bases and J 4 bases; bases outside gene matches: 4. The CDR3 is 17 residues long. The CDR3 nucleotides read TGTGCCACCAGCAGAGATGGGACAGGGGGTGTCACCGGGGAGCTGTTTTTT. It codes for CATSRDGTGGVTGELFF.

As for this clonotype: This clone may be a read error of a much larger clone one base away. This rearrangement joins TRBV7-9 to TRBJ1-1; D not certain. Germline V CDR1 and CDR2: SEHNR, FQNEAQ (reference sequence). The CDR3 has 14 residues. With 0 bases removed from V and 6 bases from J, the gap between germline ends came to 11 bases. The CDR3 region has the DNA TGTGCCAGCAGCTTAGCGCTGGTAGTCTCTGAAGCTTTCTTT. It is translated as CASSLALVVSEAFF.

This clonotype was seen repeatedly, ten times or more. V is TRBV5-5 and J is TRBJ2-2, with a possible D match to TRBD2 (6 bases). V lost 3 bases and J lost 3, with 15 bases in between. CDR1 and CDR2 (germline): SGHKS, YYEKEE (reference sequence). CDR3 size: 16 residues. The CDR3, as DNA: TGTGCCAGCAGCTACCGTGGAGGGGCGGACACCGGGGAGCTGTTTTTT. It codes for CASSYRGGADTGELFF.

By sample share, this clonotype is large. The chain has TRBV20-1 and TRBJ2-7, with TRBD2 matching over 8 bases. The CDR3 spans 13 residues. Per germline, CDR1 DFQATT and CDR2 SNEGSKA (reference sequence). V shed 5 bases and J 2 bases; nucleotides not matched to a gene: 5. The CDR3 DNA reads as TGCAGTGCTCCCACGGGAGGGGCCTACGAGCAGTACTTC. Translation: CSAPTGGAYEQYF.

The chain links TRBV6-6 to TRBJ1-5, with no clear D. Germline CDR1 is MNHNY and CDR2 is SVGAGI (reference sequence). Deletions cut 0 bases from V and 6 bases from J, with 9 bases between. The length of the CDR3 is 14 residues. DNA of the CDR3: TGTGCCAGCAGTTACTCACCCGTGGGTCAGCCCCAGCATTTT. As protein: CASSYSPVGQPQHF.

This chain links TRBV4-1 with TRBJ1-1; tentative D call: TRBD1 (5 bases). V was trimmed by 0 bases and J by 4 bases, leaving 9 bases between them. CDR3 length: 14 residues. Germline CDR1 MGHRA, CDR2 YSYEKL. This chain's CDR3 is CASSQERGSTEAFF. CDR3 DNA sequence: TGCGCCAGCAGCCAAGAACGGGGGAGCACTGAAGCTTTCTTT.